The sequence of this T cell receptor (beta chain) was determined in a study of T cell responses to AZD1222 COVID-19 vaccine listed by TCRdb under 2021. Regarding the study in general: A total of roughly 240 trial participants underwent TCR sequencing, of whom some 210 received two doses of AZD1222 and about 25 received two doses of the MenACWY control vaccine. Trial participants were enrolled by age into subgroups of 18-55, 56-69 and 70-plus years, and roughly 150, 30 and 60 TCR-sequenced participants, respectively, were included in these subgroups.

The time point label here, explained by the study, means: about 28 days (+/-7) after the second vaccine dose. Because spike-specific TCR depth and breadth did not differ between the two schedules, AZD1222 recipients who got a second dose at roughly 4 weeks were pooled with those who got a second dose at roughly 12 weeks. The vaccinee samples were drawn from two UK trials, COV001 and COV002, one of which was a single-blind randomized controlled phase 2/3 trial testing AZD1222 (ChAdOx1 nCoV-19) in healthy adults. For TCRbeta chain sequencing, PBMC samples were collected from trial participants at day 0 and at day 28 after the second dose. The CDR3 regions of human TCRbeta chains were subjected to immunosequencing. As for how the authors treated the data: TCRs in the repertoires were matched against a reference library of SARS-CoV-2-specific TCRs that had been generated with the MIRA antigen-specificity platform. Breadth was defined as the fraction of unique TCRs that were SARS-CoV-2-associated. Depth was defined as the fraction of total T cells that were SARS-CoV-2-associated. Each spike-specific TCR was assigned to its reactive spike region and to a CD4 or CD8 class using the MIRA data. Log10-transformed breadth and depth values were compared by one-way ANOVA with Sidak's multiple comparisons tests. TCRdb stores this immuneACCESS table with in-frame sequences only. Part of the clones is absent; in the studies checked, under half of the shortfall reflects unresolved V genes, and no reason is known for the rest. For V, J and clone size, that table is used; D and trimming come from the DNA. This sample is represented by around 190,000 clones; just over 85% of them were singletons. Of the sample, about 9.9% falls within the top ten clones.

On the study overall, not on this receptor specifically: Reportedly, close to half of the unique spike-specific TCRs recognized epitopes lying outside the regions that are mutated in the B.1.351 and B.1.1.7 variants. A significant rise in spike-specific TCR breadth and depth was observed after two AZD1222 doses relative to day 0 and relative to MenACWY recipients. No day 14 peak-response samples were available, so repertoires were characterized only after the peak T cell response. Only five or six AZD1222 recipients were SARS-CoV-2 seropositive at baseline, limiting conclusions about previously exposed vaccinees. CD4 TCRs associated with the vaccine covered the entire spike protein, and the dominant responses were in regions 160-218 and 743-854. Participants were mostly white British and included more females than males, and it was suggested by the authors that clonal diversity may have been underestimated. In the small 56-69-year group, the increase in depth fell short of significance, most likely because of low power.

Regarding this clone: Which antigen it targets is not known. No base qualities exist here, and no much larger clone lies one base off it.

The trim is 3 bases for V and 7 bases for J, with a gap of 10 bases between the germline ends. CDR3 length: 13 amino acids, cysteine to phenylalanine. Only CDR3 DNA remains: 39 bases, in frame from the first base. The sequenced sample was peripheral blood, obtained 28 days after the second AZD1222 dose. This clonotype was sampled from an adult who received the AZD1222 COVID-19 vaccine. This chain is built from TRBV12-3 or TRBV12-4 and TRBJ1-5, with no reliable assignment of the D segment. The DNA sequence follows: TGTGCCAGCAGTTTGTCGGACGCACAGCCCCAGCATTTT. It translates as CASSLSDAQPQHF.